This T cell receptor (beta chain) originates from a study of blood T cell repertoires in COVID-19 (dated by TCRdb to the early 2020s). As for the study more broadly: Collaborator samples came from the United States, Italy and Spain and covered acute and convalescent phases of COVID-19. The repertoires were released in a freely available public database intended as a resource for research on the immune response to SARS-CoV-2. Deeply sampled blood TCRbeta repertoires from subjects exposed to, actively infected with, or recovered from COVID-19 were included in the dataset. HLA class I and class II types, where available, came from metadata supplied by the sample provider rather than from assay-based typing. Sample metadata almost always included a de-identified subject ID, COVID-19 status, age in years and sex. Samples came from the ongoing ImmuneRACE study (first 160 participants) plus 1,254 subjects from 6 global collaborators. The material from the prospective study consisted of cDNA or gDNA derived from T cells, B-cell-depleted T cells, or PBMCs.

With respect to this clone: Its recognized antigen is unknown. No base quality information exists; no much larger clone differs at one position.

Collaborating institutions collected whole blood in K2EDTA tubes following their own protocols. Collaborator samples were shipped for TCRbeta analysis as frozen whole blood, isolated PBMCs, or DNA extracted from either sample type. TCRbeta CDR3 regions were amplified from genomic DNA using the immunoSEQ Assay, a bias-controlled multiplex PCR. In the paper's pipeline: The number of nucleated cells in each sample was estimated from the amplification of reference gene primers within the assay. To quantify the absolute abundance of each unique TCRbeta CDR3 rearrangement, sequence reads were collapsed and filtered. For each sample, productive Simpson clonality was calculated by taking the square root of Simpson's diversity index across productive rearrangements. TCRdb carries this immuneACCESS record with in-frame sequences only. Its versions omit some clonotypes, under half of them owing to an unresolved V gene in the studies checked, with the rest unexplained. The DNA gave D and trimming, while V, J and clone size come from that table. The sample table records over 120,000 clones; roughly three quarters of these occur just once. Less than 2.5% of the sample is held by the ten biggest clonotypes.

From cysteine to phenylalanine, the CDR3 is 14 amino acids long. Only the CDR3 DNA is retained, 42 bases long and in frame from the first base. At the junction V is shortened by 5 bases and J by 0 bases, with 7 bases in between. As encoded in the germline V gene (reference sequence), CDR1 is SEHNR while CDR2 is FQNEAQ. Study-wide findings and limitations: The amount of clinical and demographic metadata varied by source and participant and was provided uncurated.

Sequencing was performed on peripheral blood. Recombination joined TRBV7-9 with TRBJ1-4, with no confident D gene call. The clonotype was recovered from a woman aged 55-75 years with acute or convalescent COVID-19. The DNA sequence follows: TGTGCCAGCAGCCCTCTACCAACTAATGAAAAACTGTTTTTT. Protein translation: CASSPLPTNEKLFF. Extended through the reference TRBV7-9 and TRBJ1-4 proteins, this CDR3 yields the full variable domain: DTGVSQNPRHKITKRGQNVTFRCDPISEHNRLYWYRQTLGQGPEFLTYFQNEAQLEKSRLLSDRFSAERPKGSFSTLEIQRTEQGDSAMYLCASSPLPTNEKLFFGSGTQLSVL.